Below, 6 T cell receptor beta chains from the same sample are listed, as sequenced in a study of T cell responses to AZD1222 COVID-19 vaccine. Only in-frame clones appear in the TCRdb table, and some are missing; sequencing was by immunoSEQ multiplex PCR. The data show over 100,000 clones, roughly nine tenths seen once. The specimen was peripheral blood, collected on day 0 of AZD1222 vaccination. The receptors here all came from an adult in good health.

V usage is TRBV7-9 and J usage is TRBJ2-7; perhaps D is TRBD1 or TRBD2 (6 bases each). This CDR3 spans 14 amino acids. The V gene's germline CDR1 is SEHNR and CDR2 FQNEAQ (reference sequence). V shed 4 bases and J shed 3 bases, with 13 bases lying between them. In DNA, the CDR3 is TGTGCCAGCAGCTCTCCGGGGGCGGGCTACGAGCAGTACTTC. This encodes CASSSPGAGYEQYF.

The chain joins TRBV5-4 to TRBJ1-2, with 7 positions matching TRBD1. Germline CDR1 is SGHNT and CDR2 is YYREEE (reference sequence). This CDR3 contains 14 residues. V shed 0 bases, J shed 8 bases, and the junction held 7 bases outside the gene matches. CDR3 nucleotide sequence: TGTGCCAGCAGCTTGGTAGGGGGCGTAGGGGGCTACACCTTC. Protein product: CASSLVGGVGGYTF.

V usage is TRBV19 and J usage is TRBJ1-2, with 9 bases aligning to TRBD1. Trimming took 0 bases from V and 4 from J; bases not matched to a gene: 15. The CDR3 consists of 19 residues. Germline CDR1 LNHDA, CDR2 SQIVND (reference sequence). CDR3 in amino acids: CASSIDPPSNRGPIYGYTF. Written as DNA, the CDR3 is TGTGCCAGTAGTATAGATCCCCCCAGCAACAGGGGGCCAATCTATGGCTACACCTTC.

The CDR3: CASSLFLQGSTGELFF. For the CDR3, the DNA is TGTGCCAGCAGCCTTTTCCTTCAGGGATCCACCGGGGAGCTGTTTTTT. This sequence joins TRBV6-2 or TRBV6-3 and TRBJ2-2; a possible D gene is TRBD1 (5 bases). The germline V and J ends were trimmed by 6 bases and 4 bases, with 18 bases remaining between them. Germline V CDR1 and CDR2: MNHEY, SVGEGT. The CDR3 has 16 amino acids.

The chain uses TRBV6-2 or TRBV6-3 and TRBJ1-2, with 8 bases lining up with TRBD1. CDR1 and CDR2 from the germline V gene are MNHEY and SVGEGT. The CDR3 has 14 residues. With 5 bases clipped from V and 4 bases from J, the junction kept 6 bases outside the gene matches. CDR3 loop: CASSQDRESYGYTF. CDR3 DNA: TGTGCCAGCAGTCAGGACAGGGAGTCCTATGGCTACACCTTC.

V and J are TRBV6-5 and TRBJ2-3, with 13 bases matching TRBD2. Per germline, CDR1 MNHEY and CDR2 SVGAGI. With 3 bases clipped from V and 6 bases from J, the junction kept 6 bases outside the gene matches. The length of the CDR3 is 16 residues. The CDR3 is CASSYRLAGGSDTQYF. In DNA, the CDR3 is TGTGCCAGCAGTTATCGACTAGCGGGGGGCTCGGATACGCAGTATTTT.